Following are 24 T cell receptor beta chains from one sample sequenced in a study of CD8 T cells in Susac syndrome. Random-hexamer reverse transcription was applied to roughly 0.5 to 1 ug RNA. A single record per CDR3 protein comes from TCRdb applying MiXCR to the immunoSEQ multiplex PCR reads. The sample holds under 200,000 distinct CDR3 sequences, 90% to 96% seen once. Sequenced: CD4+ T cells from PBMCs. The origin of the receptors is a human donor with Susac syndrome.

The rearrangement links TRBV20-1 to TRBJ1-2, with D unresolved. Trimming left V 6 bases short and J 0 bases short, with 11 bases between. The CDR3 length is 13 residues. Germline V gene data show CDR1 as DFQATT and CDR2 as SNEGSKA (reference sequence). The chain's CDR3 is CSAPVLANYGYTF. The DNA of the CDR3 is TGCAGTGCCCCGGTTTTAGCTAACTATGGCTACACCTTC.

The CDR3 loop is CASSVVGGGLDNEQFF. The CDR3 DNA sequence: TGTGCCAGCAGCGTAGTTGGGGGGGGGCTCGACAATGAGCAGTTCTTC. The chain employs TRBV9 and TRBJ2-1; a weak D match, TRBD2 (7 bases). This CDR3 contains 16 residues. Germline V lookup: CDR1 SGDLS, CDR2 YYNGEE. The ends were cut back, 0 bases at V and 5 bases at J, with 15 bases in the middle.

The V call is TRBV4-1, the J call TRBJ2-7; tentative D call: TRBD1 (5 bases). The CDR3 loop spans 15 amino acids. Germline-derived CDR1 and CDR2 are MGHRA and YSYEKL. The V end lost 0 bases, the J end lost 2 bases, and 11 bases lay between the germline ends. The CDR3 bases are TGCGCCAGCAGCCAAGATAGCAGGGCTACCTACGAGCAGTACTTC. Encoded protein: CASSQDSRATYEQYF.

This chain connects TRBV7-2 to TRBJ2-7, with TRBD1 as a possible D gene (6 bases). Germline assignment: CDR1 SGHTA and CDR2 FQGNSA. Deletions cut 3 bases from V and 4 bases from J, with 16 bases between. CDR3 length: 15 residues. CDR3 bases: TGTGCCAGCAGCTTCTCCCCTGACAGGTCTTACGAGCAGTACGTC. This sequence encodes CASSFSPDRSYEQYV.

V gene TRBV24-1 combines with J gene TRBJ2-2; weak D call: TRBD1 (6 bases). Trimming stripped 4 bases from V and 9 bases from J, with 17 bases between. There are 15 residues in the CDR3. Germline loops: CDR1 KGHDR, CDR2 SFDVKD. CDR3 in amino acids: CATSDPTGLGRELFF. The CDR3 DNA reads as TGTGCCACCAGTGACCCTACAGGGTTGGGGCGGGAGCTGTTTTTT.

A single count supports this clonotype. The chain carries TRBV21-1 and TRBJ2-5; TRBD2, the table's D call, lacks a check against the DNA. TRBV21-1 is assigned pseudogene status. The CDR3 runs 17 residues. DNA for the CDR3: TGTGCCAGCAGAACCGGGACTAGCGGGGTGGTGGTGGAGACCCAGTACTTC. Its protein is CASRTGTSGVVVETQYF.

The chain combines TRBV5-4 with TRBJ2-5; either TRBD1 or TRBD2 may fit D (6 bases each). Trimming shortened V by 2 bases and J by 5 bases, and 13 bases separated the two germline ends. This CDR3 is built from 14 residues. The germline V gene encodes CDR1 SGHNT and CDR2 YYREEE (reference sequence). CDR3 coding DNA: TGTGCCAGCAGCTTAGGGGGGAGGACGGAGACCCAGTACTTC. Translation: CASSLGGRTETQYF.

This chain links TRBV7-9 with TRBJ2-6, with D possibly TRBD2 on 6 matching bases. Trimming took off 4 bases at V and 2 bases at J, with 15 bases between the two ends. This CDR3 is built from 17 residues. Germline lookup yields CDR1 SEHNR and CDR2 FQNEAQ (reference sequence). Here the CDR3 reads CASSSFGRTTGANVLTF. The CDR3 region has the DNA TGTGCCAGCAGCTCCTTTGGGAGGACGACTGGGGCCAACGTCCTGACTTTC.

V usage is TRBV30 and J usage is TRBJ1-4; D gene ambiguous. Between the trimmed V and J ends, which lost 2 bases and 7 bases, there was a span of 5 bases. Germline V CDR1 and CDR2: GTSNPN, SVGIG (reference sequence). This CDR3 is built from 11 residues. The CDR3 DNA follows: TGTGCCTGGAGTTTGGGTGAAAAACTGTTTTTT. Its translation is CAWSLGEKLFF.

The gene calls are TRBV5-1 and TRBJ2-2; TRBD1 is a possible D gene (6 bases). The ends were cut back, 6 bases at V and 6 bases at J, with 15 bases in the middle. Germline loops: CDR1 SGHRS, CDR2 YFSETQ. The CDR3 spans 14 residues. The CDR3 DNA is TGCGCCAGCAATACAGGGTCTATGGCCGGGGAGCTGTTTTTT. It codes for CASNTGSMAGELFF.

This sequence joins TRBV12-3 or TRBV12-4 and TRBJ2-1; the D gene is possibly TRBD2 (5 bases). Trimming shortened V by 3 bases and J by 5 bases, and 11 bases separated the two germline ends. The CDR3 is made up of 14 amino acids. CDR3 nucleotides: TGTGCCAGCAGTTTCGGGATAGCGAACAATGAGCAGTTCTTC. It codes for CASSFGIANNEQFF.

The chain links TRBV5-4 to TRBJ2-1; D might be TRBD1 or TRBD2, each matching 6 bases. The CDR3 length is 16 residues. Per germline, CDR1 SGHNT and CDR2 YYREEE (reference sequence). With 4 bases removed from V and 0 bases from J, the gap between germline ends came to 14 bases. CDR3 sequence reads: CASSPGAGGSYNEQFF. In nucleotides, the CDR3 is TGTGCCAGCAGCCCGGGGGCTGGTGGCTCCTACAATGAGCAGTTCTTC.

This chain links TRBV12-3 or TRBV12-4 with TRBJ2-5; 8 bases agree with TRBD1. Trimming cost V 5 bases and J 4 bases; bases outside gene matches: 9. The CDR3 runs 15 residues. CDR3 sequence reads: CASSTRGTGGETQYF. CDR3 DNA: TGTGCCAGCAGTACCCGCGGGACAGGAGGAGAGACCCAGTACTTC.

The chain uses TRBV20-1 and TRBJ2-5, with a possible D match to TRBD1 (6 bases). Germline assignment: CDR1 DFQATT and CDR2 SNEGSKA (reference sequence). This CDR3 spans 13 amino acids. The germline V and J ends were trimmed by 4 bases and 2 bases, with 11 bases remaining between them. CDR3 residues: CSANDRNQETQYF. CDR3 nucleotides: TGCAGTGCTAACGACAGGAATCAAGAGACCCAGTACTTC.

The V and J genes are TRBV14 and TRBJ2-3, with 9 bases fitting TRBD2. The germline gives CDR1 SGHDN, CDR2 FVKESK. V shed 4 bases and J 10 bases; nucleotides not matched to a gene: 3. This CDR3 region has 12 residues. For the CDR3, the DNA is TGTGCCAGCAGCCTTAGCGGGAGACCGCAGTATTTT. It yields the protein CASSLSGRPQYF.

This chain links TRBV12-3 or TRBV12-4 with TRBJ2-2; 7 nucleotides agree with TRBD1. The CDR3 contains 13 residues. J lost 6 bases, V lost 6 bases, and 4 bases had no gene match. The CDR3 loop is CASSDRESGELFF. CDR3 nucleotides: TGTGCCAGCAGCGACAGGGAATCCGGGGAGCTGTTTTTT.

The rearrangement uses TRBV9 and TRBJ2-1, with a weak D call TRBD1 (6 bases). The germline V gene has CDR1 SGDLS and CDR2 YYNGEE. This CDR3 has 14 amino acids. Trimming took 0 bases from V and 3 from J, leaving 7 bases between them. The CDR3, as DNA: TGTGCCAGCAGCGTAGCGGACAGCTACAATGAGCAGTTCTTC. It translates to CASSVADSYNEQFF.

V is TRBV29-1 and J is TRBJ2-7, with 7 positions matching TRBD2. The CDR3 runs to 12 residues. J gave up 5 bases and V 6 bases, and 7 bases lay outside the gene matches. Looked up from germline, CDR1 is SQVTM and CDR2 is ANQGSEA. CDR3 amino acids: CSVWVAGHEQYF. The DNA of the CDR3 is TGCAGCGTCTGGGTAGCGGGCCACGAGCAGTACTTC.

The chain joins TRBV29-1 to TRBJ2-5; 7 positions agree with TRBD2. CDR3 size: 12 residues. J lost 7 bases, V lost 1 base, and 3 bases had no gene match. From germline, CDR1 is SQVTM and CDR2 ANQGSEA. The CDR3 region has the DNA TGCAGCGTTGAAGGTCCGGGGGGGACCCAGTACTTC. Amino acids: CSVEGPGGTQYF.

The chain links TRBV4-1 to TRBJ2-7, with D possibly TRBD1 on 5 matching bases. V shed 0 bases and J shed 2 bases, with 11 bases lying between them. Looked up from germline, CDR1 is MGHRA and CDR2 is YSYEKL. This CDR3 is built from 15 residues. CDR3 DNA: TGCGCCAGCAGCCAAGAGGTACAGGATCCCTACGAGCAGTACGTC. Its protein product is CASSQEVQDPYEQYV.

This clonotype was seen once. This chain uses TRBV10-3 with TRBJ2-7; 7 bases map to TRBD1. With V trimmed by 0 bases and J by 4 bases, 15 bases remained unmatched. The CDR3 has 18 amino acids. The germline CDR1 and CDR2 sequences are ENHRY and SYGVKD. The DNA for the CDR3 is TGTGCCATCAGTGAGTCATTGGGACAGCAAAAGTCCGGGTACGAGCAGTACTTC. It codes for CAISESLGQQKSGYEQYF.

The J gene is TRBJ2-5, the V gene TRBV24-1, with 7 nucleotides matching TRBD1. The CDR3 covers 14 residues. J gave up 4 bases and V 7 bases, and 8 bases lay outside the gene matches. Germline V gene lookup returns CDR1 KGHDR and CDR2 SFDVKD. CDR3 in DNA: TGTGCCACCAGGGACTCAGGGGGACGAGAGACCCAGTACTTC. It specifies CATRDSGGRETQYF.

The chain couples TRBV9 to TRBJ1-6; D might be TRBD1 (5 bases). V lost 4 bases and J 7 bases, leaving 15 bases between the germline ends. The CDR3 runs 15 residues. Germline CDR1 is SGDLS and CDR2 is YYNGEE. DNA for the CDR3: TGTGCCAGCAGCCGCGTCGACAGTTCCAATTCACCCCTCCACTTT. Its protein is CASSRVDSSNSPLHF.

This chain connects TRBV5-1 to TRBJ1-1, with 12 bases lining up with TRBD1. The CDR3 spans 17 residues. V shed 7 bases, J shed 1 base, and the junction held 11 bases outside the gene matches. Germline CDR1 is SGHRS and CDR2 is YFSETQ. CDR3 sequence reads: CASGSEPGQGANTEAFF. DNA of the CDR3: TGCGCCAGCGGGTCCGAGCCGGGACAGGGGGCGAACACTGAAGCTTTCTTT.